The present TCR beta chain was sequenced within a study of shared clonotypes between healthy human individuals. Study-wide results and limits: Estimated richness was generally greater in naive than memory subsets. The diversity represented, both genetic and in exposure history, was limited by few donors.

Clones were read by immunoSEQ multiplex PCR, and TCRdb kept only the in-frame ones, dropping some. The data hold approximately 1,000,000 clones, with 78% observed a single time. With regard to this clone: No antigen is known for it.

The V gene's germline CDR1 is LNHDA and CDR2 SQIVND (reference sequence). The CDR3 covers 16 residues. V lost 1 base and J 0 bases, leaving 9 bases between the germline ends. Sample: memory CD4+ T cells from PBMCs. The subset is: CD45RA-negative fraction. The receptor was isolated from a man between 18 and 29 years old in good health. Some clones in this sample may be carry-over from other donors' samples. V and J are TRBV19 and TRBJ2-2; D is possibly TRBD2 (6 bases). Here the CDR3 DNA reads TGTGCCAGTAGTATAGCTGGCGGGACGAACACCGGGGAGCTGTTTTTT. Translation: CASSIAGGTNTGELFF.